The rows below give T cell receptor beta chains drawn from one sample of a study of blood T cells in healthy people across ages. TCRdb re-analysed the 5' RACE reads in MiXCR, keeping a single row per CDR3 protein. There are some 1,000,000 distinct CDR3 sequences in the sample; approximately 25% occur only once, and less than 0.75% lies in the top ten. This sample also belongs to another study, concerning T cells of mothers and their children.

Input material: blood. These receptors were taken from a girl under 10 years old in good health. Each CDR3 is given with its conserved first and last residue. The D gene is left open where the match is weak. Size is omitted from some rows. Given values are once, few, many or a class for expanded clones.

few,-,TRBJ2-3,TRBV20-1,TGCAGTGAGGAGTCGGAAAAAATCACAGATACGCAGTATTTT,CSEESEKITDTQYF
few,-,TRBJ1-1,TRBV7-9,TGTGCCAGCAGCTTAGAAGCCCGGGACACTGAAGCTTTCTTT,CASSLEARDTEAFF
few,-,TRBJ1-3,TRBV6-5,TGTGCCAGCAGTAACCCCGGACGCAACACCATATATTTT,CASSNPGRNTIYF
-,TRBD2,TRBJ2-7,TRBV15,TGTGCCACCAGCAGAGGGACTAGCGGGTTCCGATACGAGCAGTACTTC,CATSRGTSGFRYEQYF
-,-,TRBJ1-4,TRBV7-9,TGTGCCAGCAGCGACGAAACAGGGTTGAATGAAAAACTGTTTTTT,CASSDETGLNEKLFF
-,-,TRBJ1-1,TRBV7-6,TGTGCCAGCAGCTTAGGCCCGATGGCGGCTAACACTGAAGCTTTCTTT,CASSLGPMAANTEAFF
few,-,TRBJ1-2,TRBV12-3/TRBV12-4,TGTGCCAGCAGGAGGACAGCCTCGGACCTCTATGGCTACACCTTC,CASRRTASDLYGYTF
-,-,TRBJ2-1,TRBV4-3,TGCGCCAGCAGCCAACGGCCCCAAAATGAGCAGTTCTTC,CASSQRPQNEQFF
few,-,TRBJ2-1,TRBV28,TGTGCCAGCAGTTTCATGGGACCTCCTTACAATGAGCAGTTCTTC,CASSFMGPPYNEQFF
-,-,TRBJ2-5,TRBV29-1,TGCAGCGTTGGTGTTAGCGGAGTAGAGACCCAGTACTTC,CSVGVSGVETQYF
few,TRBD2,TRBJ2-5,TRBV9,TGTGCCAGCAGCGTCCGGGGGGGGCCCCAAGAGACCCAGTACTTC,CASSVRGGPQETQYF
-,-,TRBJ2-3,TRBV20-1,TGCAGTGCTACCTCTGGCGGGGTTGGGGATACGCAGTATTTT,CSATSGGVGDTQYF
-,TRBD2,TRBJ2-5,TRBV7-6,TGTGCCAGCAGCTCGGCTAGCGGGGGCCGCCAAGAGACCCAGTACTTC,CASSSASGGRQETQYF
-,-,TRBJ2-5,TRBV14,TGTGCCAGCAGCCAAAACAGGGAGACCCAGTACTTC,CASSQNRETQYF
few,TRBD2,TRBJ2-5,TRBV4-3,TGCGCCAGCAGCCAAGCCAGCGGGGGTATGGAGACCCAGTACTTC,CASSQASGGMETQYF
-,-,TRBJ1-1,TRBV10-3,TGTGCCACCTGGGCTCAGGGTCGAGGCACTGAAGCTTTCTTT,CATWAQGRGTEAFF
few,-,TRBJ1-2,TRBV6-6,TGTGCCAGCACCTACAATCCGTTCTATGGCTACACCTTC,CASTYNPFYGYTF
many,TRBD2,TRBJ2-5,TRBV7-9,TGTGCCAGCAGCTGGGGGGGACGAGAGACCCAGTACTTC,CASSWGGRETQYF
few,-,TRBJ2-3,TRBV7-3,TGTGCCAGCAGCACTCTACTGGGGGATACGCAGTATTTT,CASSTLLGDTQYF
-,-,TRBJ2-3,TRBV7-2,TGTGCCAGCAGCTTAGAAGTAGTTCATACGCAGTATTTT,CASSLEVVHTQYF
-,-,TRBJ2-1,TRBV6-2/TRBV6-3,TGTGCCAGCAAAACAGGCAATGAGCAGTTCTTC,CASKTGNEQFF
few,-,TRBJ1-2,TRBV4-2,TGTGCCAGCAGCCAAGAGAGGGGGGACGGGGTAGGAGGCTACACCTTC,CASSQERGDGVGGYTF
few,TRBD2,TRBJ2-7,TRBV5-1,TGCGCCAGCAGCTTGGAGTCTAGCGGGGGCTACGAGCAGTACTTC,CASSLESSGGYEQYF
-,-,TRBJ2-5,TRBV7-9,TGTGCCAGCAGCCCTTGGGGCTCTGAGACCCAGTACTTC,CASSPWGSETQYF
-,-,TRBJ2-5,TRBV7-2,TGTGCCAGCAGCCCCCTGATCACCCAGTACTTC,CASSPLITQYF
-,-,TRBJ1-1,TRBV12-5,TGTGCTAGTGGTACTCAGGACACTGAAGCTTTCTTT,CASGTQDTEAFF
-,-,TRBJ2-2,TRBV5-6,TGTGCCAGCACTTCGGACACCGGGGAGCTGTTTTTT,CASTSDTGELFF
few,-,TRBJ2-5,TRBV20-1,TGCAGTGTAAACCGGAACAACAGTGGGGAGACCCAGTACTTC,CSVNRNNSGETQYF
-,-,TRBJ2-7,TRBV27,TGTGCCAGCAGTTCCTGGGACGGTGTCTCCTACGAGCAGTACTTC,CASSSWDGVSYEQYF
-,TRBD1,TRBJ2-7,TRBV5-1,TGCGCCAGCAGCCCGGGGACAGGGGGCGAGGGTTACGAGCAGTACTTC,CASSPGTGGEGYEQYF
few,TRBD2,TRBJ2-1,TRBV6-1,TGTGCCAGCCGGGAGGGCCTACCCAATGAGCAGTTCTTC,CASREGLPNEQFF
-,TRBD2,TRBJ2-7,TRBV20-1,TGCAGTGCTAGTTCTAGCGGCGCTTGGGGGGAGCAGTACTTC,CSASSSGAWGEQYF
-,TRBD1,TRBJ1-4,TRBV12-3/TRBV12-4,TGTGCCAGCAGTTTGGGACAGGGGGCTGCTAATGAAAAACTGTTTTTT,CASSLGQGAANEKLFF
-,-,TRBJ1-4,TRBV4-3,TGCGCCAGCAGCCAAGAAACTCAGGGAAAACTGTTTTTT,CASSQETQGKLFF
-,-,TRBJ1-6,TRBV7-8,TGTGCCTGCAGCTCATCAGGGAACCCCGGTGATAATTCACCCCTCCACTTT,CACSSSGNPGDNSPLHF
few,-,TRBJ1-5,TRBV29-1,TGCAGCGTTGAAGAGGGCACTAATCGGCCCCAGCATTTT,CSVEEGTNRPQHF
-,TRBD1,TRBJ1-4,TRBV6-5,TGTGCCAGCAGTTACGGGTTGGGACAGGGAAATGAAAAACTGTTTTTT,CASSYGLGQGNEKLFF
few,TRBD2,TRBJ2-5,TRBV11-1,TGTGCCAGCAGCTTAGCGCGGGGGGGAGAAGAGACCCAGTACTTC,CASSLARGGEETQYF
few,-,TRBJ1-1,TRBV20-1,TGCAGTGCGATAAGTACAGGTTCTTCTGAAGCTTTCTTT,CSAISTGSSEAFF
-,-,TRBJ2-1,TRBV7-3,TGTGCCAGCAGCCCCGTGGGTCCCACCACGGGCGGGTACAATGAGCAGTTCTTC,CASSPVGPTTGGYNEQFF
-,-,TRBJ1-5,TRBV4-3,TGCGCCAGCAGCCCCGAACCGGCTCAGCCCCAGCATTTT,CASSPEPAQPQHF
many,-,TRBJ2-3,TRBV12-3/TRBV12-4,TGTGCCAGCAGCTTAGGAACAGATACGCAGTATTTT,CASSLGTDTQYF
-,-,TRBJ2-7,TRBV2,TGTGCCAGCACCCTAGACAACGACTCCTACGAGCAGTACTTC,CASTLDNDSYEQYF
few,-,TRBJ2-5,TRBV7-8,TGTGCCAGCAGCCCCCCGCCCGAGACACCTCAAGAGACCCAGTACTTC,CASSPPPETPQETQYF
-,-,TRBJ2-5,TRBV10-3,TGTGCCATCAGTACCCAAACCTGGACCCAGTACTTC,CAISTQTWTQYF
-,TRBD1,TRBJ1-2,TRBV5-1,TGCGCCAGCAGCTCGGGGTGGGCCTTCAACAGGGGGCTTCTCAACTATGGCTACACCTTC,CASSSGWAFNRGLLNYGYTF
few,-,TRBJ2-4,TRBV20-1,TGCAGTGCTAGTCTCGGTCTACTAGCCAAAAACATTCAGTACTTC,CSASLGLLAKNIQYF
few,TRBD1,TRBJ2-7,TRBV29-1,TGCAGCGTTGTTCGTCAGGACAGGGGCTACGAGCAGTACTTC,CSVVRQDRGYEQYF
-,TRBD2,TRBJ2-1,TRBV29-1,TGCAGCGTGGAAGCGGGGGGCCCAGGCAATGAGCAGTTCTTC,CSVEAGGPGNEQFF
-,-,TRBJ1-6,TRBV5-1,TGCGCCAGCACCCAGGTGGGGTTTCGGTTTGATTCACCCCTCCACTTT,CASTQVGFRFDSPLHF
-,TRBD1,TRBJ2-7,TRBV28,TGTGCCAGCAACGTTAGGGACAGGGGATACTACGAGCAGTACTTC,CASNVRDRGYYEQYF
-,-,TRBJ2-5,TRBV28,TGTGCCAGCAGCCGCGAGATGGTTTCGGAAGAGACCCAGTACTTC,CASSREMVSEETQYF
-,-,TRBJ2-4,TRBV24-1,TGTGCCACGGCGGCAGGTTCTGACCTTAACATTCAGTACTTC,CATAAGSDLNIQYF